Presented here are 14 T cell receptor beta chains from one specimen sequenced in a study of identical twins. Each CDR3 protein is one row after TCRdb ran MiXCR on the 5' RACE reads. The sample consists of 400,000 to 550,000 distinct CDR3 sequences, 20% to 25% of them appearing once. These data were likewise used in another study, on T cells expressing NK-cell markers.

Sequenced input: CD4+ T cells sorted from blood. These receptor sequences come from a young woman in good health.

This clonotype has more than one count but fewer than ten. CDR3 coding DNA: TGTGCCAGCAGTGGACACAACGAGCAGTACTTC. Translating it yields CASSGHNEQYF. The chain couples TRBV2 to TRBJ2-7; D ambiguous. This CDR3 comprises 11 residues. CDR1 is SNHLY and CDR2 is FYNNEI in the germline V gene. V dropped 4 bases and J dropped 5 bases, with 6 bases sitting between them.

The rearrangement links TRBV6-5 to TRBJ2-5, with TRBD2 identical over 7 bases. The germline gives CDR1 MNHEY, CDR2 SVGAGI. The V segment lost 5 bases and the J segment 5 bases; nucleotides outside the gene matches: 11. The CDR3 length is 15 residues. The CDR3 DNA reads TGTGCCAGCAGTACTAGCCTGACTAGCCTGGAGACCCAGTACTTC. Translated: CASSTSLTSLETQYF.

This clonotype was recorded at least ten times. J is TRBJ2-2 and V is TRBV6-1; 14 nucleotides line up with TRBD2. The CDR3 has 16 residues. Looked up from germline, CDR1 is MNHNS and CDR2 is SASEGT. V lost 4 bases, J lost 5 bases, and 3 bases stayed unmatched. Here the CDR3 DNA reads TGTGCCAGCAGTGGAGGACTAGCGGGAGGAACCGGGGAGCTGTTTTTT. Translating gives CASSGGLAGGTGELFF.

This sequence joins TRBV5-1 and TRBJ2-5; the D is unclear. The ends were cut back, 0 bases at V and 5 bases at J, with 11 bases in the middle. Germline V gene sequence: CDR1 SGHRS, CDR2 YFSETQ. The CDR3 consists of 14 residues. Written as DNA, the CDR3 is TGCGCCAGCAGCTTGGGTAGGGATGCGGAGACCCAGTACTTC. This translates into CASSLGRDAETQYF.

The chain uses TRBV25-1 and TRBJ1-1; D unresolved. The CDR3 is made up of 13 amino acids. V was pared by 5 bases and J by 5 bases, with 12 bases between. Per germline, CDR1 MGHDK and CDR2 SYGVNS. CDR3 in amino acids: CASSLGEATEAFF. The CDR3 DNA reads as TGTGCCAGCAGTCTCGGGGAGGCAACTGAAGCTTTCTTT. Filled out from reference TRBV25-1 and TRBJ1-1, the complete variable domain reads EADIYQTPRYLVIGTGKKITLECSQTMGHDKMYWYQQDPGMELHLIHYSYGVNSTEKGDLSSESTVSRIRTEHFPLTLESARPSHTSQYLCASSLGEATEAFFGQGTRLTVV.

CDR3 amino acids: CASRGPLQETQYF. CDR3 in DNA: TGTGCCAGCAGGGGACCTCTCCAAGAGACCCAGTACTTC. V gene TRBV27 combines with J gene TRBJ2-5; the D gene could be TRBD1 or TRBD2 (5 bases each). CDR3 length equals 13 residues. V lost 6 bases to trimming and J lost 1 base, with 9 bases between them. In germline, CDR1 is MNHEY, CDR2 SMNVEV (reference sequence).

The chain recombines TRBV2 with TRBJ1-1; weak D call: TRBD1 (6 bases). CDR1 is SNHLY, CDR2 FYNNEI, per germline. The CDR3 has 12 residues. With 8 bases removed from V and 13 bases from J, the gap between germline ends came to 20 bases. The CDR3 spells CASLRDTVYDFF. CDR3 sequence (DNA): TGTGCCAGCCTTCGGGACACTGTTTATGATTTCTTT.

The chain joins TRBV12-3 or TRBV12-4 to TRBJ2-1; D might be TRBD2 (6 bases). V dropped 6 bases and J dropped 5 bases, with 14 bases sitting between them. This CDR3 has 14 amino acids. CDR3 sequence (DNA): TGTGCCAGCAGGTTTGGGACTCCGAACAATGAGCAGTTCTTC. Protein sequence: CASRFGTPNNEQFF.

This clonotype was observed many times. The J gene is TRBJ2-3, the V gene TRBV7-3; D unresolved. Germline CDR1 and CDR2: SGHTA and FQGTGA. Deletions cut 0 bases from V and 0 bases from J, with 4 bases between. The length of the CDR3 is 14 residues. The CDR3 DNA follows: TGTGCCAGCAGCTTAACAGCGAGCACAGATACGCAGTATTTT. This gives the protein CASSLTASTDTQYF.

This rearrangement joins TRBV10-1 to TRBJ2-4; weak D call: TRBD2 (6 bases). The V and J ends lost 0 bases and 10 bases respectively, with 16 bases between them. This CDR3 spans 15 amino acids. Looked up from germline, CDR1 is WNHNN and CDR2 is SYGVQD (reference sequence). The CDR3 nucleotides read TGCGCCAGCAGTGAGTCGCAGGCGGGGAAAGGGATTCAGTACTTC. Its protein product is CASSESQAGKGIQYF.

V is TRBV18 and J is TRBJ2-1; 12 bases fit TRBD2. The CDR3 runs to 15 residues. CDR1 and CDR2 from the germline V gene are KGHSH and LQKENI. Trimming took 5 bases from V and 5 from J; bases not matched to a gene: 4. The CDR3 coding sequence is TGTGCCAGCTCAGCCCTAGCGGGAGGGGACAATGAGCAGTTCTTC. This gives the protein CASSALAGGDNEQFF.

This clonotype was observed a handful of times. The chain carries TRBV20-1 and TRBJ2-5; no definite D call. V gave up 0 bases and J gave up 5 bases, with 13 bases separating them. The CDR3 loop spans 14 amino acids. Germline assignment: CDR1 DFQATT and CDR2 SNEGSKA (reference sequence). The CDR3 region has the DNA TGCAGTGCTAGAGATGTTCGGATTGGGGAGACCCAGTACTTC. Amino acids: CSARDVRIGETQYF.

The chain couples TRBV9 to TRBJ2-3, with D possibly being TRBD1 or TRBD2 (5 bases each). The ends were cut back, 1 base at V and 3 bases at J, with 9 bases in the middle. Germline CDR1 and CDR2: SGDLS and YYNGEE. This CDR3 comprises 14 residues. CDR3: CASSVKGRTDTQYF. For the CDR3, the DNA is TGTGCCAGCAGCGTAAAGGGACGGACAGATACGCAGTATTTT.

This clonotype was seen ten or more times. The chain employs TRBV25-1 and TRBJ2-7, with TRBD2 matching over 11 bases. V lost 6 bases to trimming and J lost 7 bases; unmatched junction nucleotides: 14. CDR1 is MGHDK and CDR2 is SYGVNS in the germline V gene. CDR3 length equals 16 residues. CDR3 DNA: TGTGCCAGCAGCACTATCGGGACTAGCGGAGGAGGGGAGCAGTACTTC. Its protein product is CASSTIGTSGGGEQYF.